The rows below give T cell receptor beta chains drawn from one sample of a study of neoadjuvant anti-PD-1 for oral cavity cancer. Assay used: immunoSEQ multiplex PCR; TCRdb lists only in-frame clones, some missing. Of about 7,200 clones in the sample, roughly 54% were seen once. This sample comprised tumor tissue, obtained before nivolumab (anti-PD-1) treatment. Receptor source: a person between 40 and 79 years old with oral cavity squamous cell carcinoma. Each CDR3 is given with its conserved first and last residue. D genes are given only for firm matches. Only part of the rows carry a size: once, few, many, or a class if the clone is expanded.

>TRBV2|TRBJ2-7|few|.
CASTPLGSSYEQYF
TGTGCCAGCACCCCTCTCGGGAGCTCCTACGAGCAGTACTTC
>TRBV11-2|TRBJ2-2|.|.
CASSLDATRGRTGELFF
TGTGCCAGCAGCTTAGATGCAACACGGGGTCGAACCGGGGAGCTGTTTTTT
>TRBV28|TRBJ1-1|few|.
CASSLQLRNTEAFF
TGTGCCAGCAGTCTGCAACTCAGGAACACTGAAGCTTTCTTT
>TRBV7-9|TRBJ2-5|.|.
CASSLEDRKTQYF
TGTGCCAGCAGCTTAGAGGACAGAAAGACCCAGTACTTC
>TRBV19|TRBJ2-7|once|.
CASSIEAGDAYEQYF
TGTGCCAGTAGTATAGAGGCAGGGGACGCCTACGAGCAGTACTTC
>TRBV20-1|TRBJ1-2|few|.
CSAGGYTF
TGCAGTGCTGGTGGCTACACCTTC
>TRBV19|TRBJ2-5|few|TRBD2
CASSILAGGLETQYF
TGTGCCAGTAGTATACTAGCGGGGGGGCTTGAGACCCAGTACTTC
>TRBV9|TRBJ1-1|few|.
CASSVGVGREAFF
TGTGCCAGCAGCGTAGGGGTAGGGAGGGAAGCTTTCTTT
>TRBV2|TRBJ2-7|.|TRBD2
CASSASGISGQYF
TGTGCCAGCAGTGCTAGCGGGATTTCCGGGCAGTACTTC
>TRBV10-1|TRBJ2-2|few|.
CASTTDRNANTGELFF
TGCGCCAGCACCACCGACAGGAACGCGAACACCGGGGAGCTGTTTTTT
>TRBV5-1|TRBJ2-3|.|.
CASSLARWGNTDTQYF
TGCGCCAGCAGCTTGGCCCGGTGGGGGAACACAGATACGCAGTATTTT
>TRBV15|TRBJ2-6|.|TRBD2
CATSSWNQGLYSGANVLTF
TGTGCCACCAGCAGCTGGAACCAGGGACTATACTCTGGGGCCAACGTCCTGACTTTC
>TRBV5-1|TRBJ1-1|once|TRBD1
CASSADNRGPYTEAFF
TGCGCCAGCAGCGCGGATAACAGGGGGCCCTACACTGAAGCTTTCTTT
>TRBV7-2|TRBJ2-7|few|TRBD1
CASSLEGTGGYNEQYF
TGTGCCAGCAGCTTAGAAGGGACAGGGGGCTACAACGAGCAGTACTTC
>TRBV10-3|TRBJ2-1|.|TRBD1
CAISGDSRNEQFF
TGTGCCATCAGCGGGGACAGCCGTAATGAGCAGTTCTTC
>TRBV4-2|TRBJ2-2|.|.
CASSQDSSKARAGELFF
TGTGCCAGCAGCCAAGATTCCTCGAAAGCGAGGGCCGGGGAGCTGTTTTTT
>TRBV9|TRBJ1-3|.|.
CASSVGSDSGNTIYF
TGTGCCAGCAGCGTAGGCTCAGACTCTGGAAACACCATATATTTT
>TRBV18|TRBJ1-4|once|.
CASSEQRGSEKLFF
TGTGCCAGCTCAGAACAAAGGGGAAGTGAAAAACTGTTTTTT
>TRBV28|TRBJ1-3|.|.
CAIQGNGNTIYF
TGTGCCATCCAGGGGAATGGAAACACCATATATTTT
>TRBV28|TRBJ2-7|.|.
CASSKQVTYEQYF
TGTGCCAGCAGTAAGCAGGTGACCTACGAGCAGTACTTC